The subject of this entry is one T cell receptor (beta chain). No antigen is known for it. The data were taken from a study of T-cell memory formation after mild COVID-19. Study-wide points: Mainly in CM and EM were contracting CD4+ clones; CD8+ were in EMRA.

The CDR3 has 11 residues. V was clipped by 8 bases and J by 6 bases, with 10 bases between them. From germline, CDR1 is MNHEY and CDR2 SVGAGI. TCRdb redid the calling of the 5' RACE reads with MiXCR, one entry per CDR3 protein. The profile shows tens of thousands of distinct CDR3 sequences, about 7.1% of them singletons. Sequencing was performed on PBMCs or a T cell subset sorted from them (not recorded which). This sequence originates from a man between 18 and 29 years old who had mild COVID-19 (a few samples of this study predate the infection). Cell type and time point are not known. The V and J genes are TRBV6-5 and TRBJ1-2; no reliable D call. In nucleotides, the CDR3 is TGTGCCAGCTGGGCCCTCGATGGCTACACCTTC. Its translation is CASWALDGYTF.